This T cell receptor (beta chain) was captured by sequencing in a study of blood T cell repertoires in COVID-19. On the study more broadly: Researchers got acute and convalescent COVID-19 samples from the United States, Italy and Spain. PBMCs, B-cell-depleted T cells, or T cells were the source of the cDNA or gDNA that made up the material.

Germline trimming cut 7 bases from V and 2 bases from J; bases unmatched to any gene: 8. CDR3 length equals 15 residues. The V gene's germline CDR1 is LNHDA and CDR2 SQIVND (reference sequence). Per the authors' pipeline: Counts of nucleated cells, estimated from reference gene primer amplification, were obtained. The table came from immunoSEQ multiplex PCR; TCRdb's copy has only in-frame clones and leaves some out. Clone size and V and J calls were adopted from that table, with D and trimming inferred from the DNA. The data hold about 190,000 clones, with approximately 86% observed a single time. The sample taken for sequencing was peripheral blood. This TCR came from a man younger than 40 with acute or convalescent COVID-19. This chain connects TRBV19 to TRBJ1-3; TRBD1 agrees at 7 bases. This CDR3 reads CASNQDRAAGNTIYF. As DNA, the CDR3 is TGTGCCAGTAACCAAGACAGGGCCGCTGGAAACACCATATATTTT.